At least ten counts were recorded for the clone carrying this TCR beta chain. What it binds is unknown. TCRdb re-analysed the reads in MiXCR, keeping a single row per CDR3 protein. The table has 200,000 to 300,000 distinct CDR3 sequences, approximately 10% seen once. This entry comes from a study of T cell repertoires in cytomegalovirus infection. Study-level information: CMV infection and matching HLA type were both indicated by public TCR beta signatures. The study's findings and limits: Dominant in the ex vivo response were TCR beta clonotypes restricted by HLA-C and specific for CMV. The study identified carriers of CMV plus the relevant HLA from cumulative public TCR beta family frequency.

CDR1 is SGHTA, CDR2 FQGTGA, per germline. The CDR3 is made up of 15 amino acids. J lost 8 bases, V lost 5 bases, and 10 bases had no gene match. This chain links TRBV7-3 with TRBJ1-2; TRBD1 aligns across 11 bases. The sequenced sample was PBMCs. The sequence was collected from a human donor in good health (CMV status not recorded). Some clones in this sample may be carry-over from other donors' samples. The CDR3: CASSPRTGGQHGYTF. The DNA of the CDR3 is TGTGCCAGCAGCCCCCGGACAGGGGGCCAGCACGGCTACACCTTC.